The present T cell receptor beta chain was sequenced within a study of cytomegalovirus exposure and HLA in healthy donors. Findings of the study overall: Cytomegalovirus association was assigned to about 150 TCR beta chains. Under in vitro conditions, a few CMV-associated chains were confirmed as specific for CMV antigens.

The germline V gene has CDR1 MDHEN and CDR2 SYDVKM. V lost 8 bases, J lost 8 bases, and 6 bases stayed unmatched. This CDR3 comprises 12 residues. TCRdb keeps only in-frame clones here, not all; method: immunoSEQ multiplex PCR. The sample contains some 180,000 clones, around nine tenths of which appear only once. On this clone: Its matching antigen is unknown.

The V call is TRBV28, the J call TRBJ1-2; TRBD1 agrees at 9 bases. This clonotype was obtained from a man younger than 40 in good health and CMV-seropositive. The sequencing input was PBMCs. The DNA of the CDR3 is TGTGCCAGCGTTGGACAGGGGTGGGGCTACACCTTC. Protein sequence: CASVGQGWGYTF.